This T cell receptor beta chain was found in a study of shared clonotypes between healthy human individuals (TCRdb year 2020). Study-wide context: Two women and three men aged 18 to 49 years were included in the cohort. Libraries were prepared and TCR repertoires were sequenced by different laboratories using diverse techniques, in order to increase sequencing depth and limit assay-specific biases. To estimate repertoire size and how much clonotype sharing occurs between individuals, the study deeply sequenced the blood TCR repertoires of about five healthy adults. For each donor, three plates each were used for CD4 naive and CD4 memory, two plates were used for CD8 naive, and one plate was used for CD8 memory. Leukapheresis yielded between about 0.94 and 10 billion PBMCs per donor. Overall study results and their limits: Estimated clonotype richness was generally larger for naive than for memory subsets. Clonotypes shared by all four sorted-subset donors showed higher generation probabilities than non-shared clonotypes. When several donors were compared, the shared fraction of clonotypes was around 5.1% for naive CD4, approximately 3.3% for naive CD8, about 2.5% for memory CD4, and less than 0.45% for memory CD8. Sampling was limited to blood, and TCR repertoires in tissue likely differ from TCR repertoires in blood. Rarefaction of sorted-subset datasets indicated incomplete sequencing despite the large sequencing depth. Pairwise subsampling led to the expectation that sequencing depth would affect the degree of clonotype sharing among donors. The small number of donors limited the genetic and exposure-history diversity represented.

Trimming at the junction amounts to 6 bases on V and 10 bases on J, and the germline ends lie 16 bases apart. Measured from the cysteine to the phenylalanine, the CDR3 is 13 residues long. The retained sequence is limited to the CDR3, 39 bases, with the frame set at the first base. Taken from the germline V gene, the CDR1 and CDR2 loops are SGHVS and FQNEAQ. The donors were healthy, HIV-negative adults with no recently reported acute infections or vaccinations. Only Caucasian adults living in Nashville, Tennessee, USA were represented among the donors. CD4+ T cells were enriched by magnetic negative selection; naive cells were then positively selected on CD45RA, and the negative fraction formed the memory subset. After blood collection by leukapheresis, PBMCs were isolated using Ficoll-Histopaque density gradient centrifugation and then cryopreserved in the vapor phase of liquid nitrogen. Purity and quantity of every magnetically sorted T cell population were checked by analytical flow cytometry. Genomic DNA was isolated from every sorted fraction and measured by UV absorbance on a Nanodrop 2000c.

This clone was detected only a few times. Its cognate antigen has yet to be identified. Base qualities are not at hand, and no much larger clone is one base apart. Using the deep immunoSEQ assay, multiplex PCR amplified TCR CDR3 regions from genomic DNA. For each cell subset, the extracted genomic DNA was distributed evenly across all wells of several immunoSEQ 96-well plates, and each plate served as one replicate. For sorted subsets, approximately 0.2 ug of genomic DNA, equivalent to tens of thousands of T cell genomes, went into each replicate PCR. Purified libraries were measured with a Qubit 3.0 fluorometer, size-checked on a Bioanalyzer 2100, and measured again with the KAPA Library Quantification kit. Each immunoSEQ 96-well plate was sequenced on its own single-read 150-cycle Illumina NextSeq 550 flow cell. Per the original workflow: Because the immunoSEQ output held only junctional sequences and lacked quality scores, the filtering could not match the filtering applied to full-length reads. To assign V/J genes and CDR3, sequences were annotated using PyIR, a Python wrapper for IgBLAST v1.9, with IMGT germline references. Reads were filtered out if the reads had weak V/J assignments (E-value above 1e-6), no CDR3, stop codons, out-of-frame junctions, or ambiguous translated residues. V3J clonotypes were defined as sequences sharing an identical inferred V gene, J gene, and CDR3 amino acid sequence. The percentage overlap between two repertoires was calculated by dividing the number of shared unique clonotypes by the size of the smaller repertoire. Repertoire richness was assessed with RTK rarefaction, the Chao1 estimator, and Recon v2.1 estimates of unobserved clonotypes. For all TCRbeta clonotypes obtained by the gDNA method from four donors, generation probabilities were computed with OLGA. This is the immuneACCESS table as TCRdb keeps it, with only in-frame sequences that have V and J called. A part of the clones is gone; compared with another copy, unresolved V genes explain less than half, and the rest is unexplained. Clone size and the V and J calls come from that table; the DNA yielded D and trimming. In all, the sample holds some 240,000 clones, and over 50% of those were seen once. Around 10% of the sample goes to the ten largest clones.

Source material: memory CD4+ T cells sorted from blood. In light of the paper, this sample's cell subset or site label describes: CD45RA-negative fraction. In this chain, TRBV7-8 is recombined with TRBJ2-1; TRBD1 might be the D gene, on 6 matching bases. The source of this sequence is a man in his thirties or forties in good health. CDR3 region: CASRSRDIGEQFF. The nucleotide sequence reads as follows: TGTGCCAGCAGGTCGAGGGACATCGGAGAGCAGTTCTTC.